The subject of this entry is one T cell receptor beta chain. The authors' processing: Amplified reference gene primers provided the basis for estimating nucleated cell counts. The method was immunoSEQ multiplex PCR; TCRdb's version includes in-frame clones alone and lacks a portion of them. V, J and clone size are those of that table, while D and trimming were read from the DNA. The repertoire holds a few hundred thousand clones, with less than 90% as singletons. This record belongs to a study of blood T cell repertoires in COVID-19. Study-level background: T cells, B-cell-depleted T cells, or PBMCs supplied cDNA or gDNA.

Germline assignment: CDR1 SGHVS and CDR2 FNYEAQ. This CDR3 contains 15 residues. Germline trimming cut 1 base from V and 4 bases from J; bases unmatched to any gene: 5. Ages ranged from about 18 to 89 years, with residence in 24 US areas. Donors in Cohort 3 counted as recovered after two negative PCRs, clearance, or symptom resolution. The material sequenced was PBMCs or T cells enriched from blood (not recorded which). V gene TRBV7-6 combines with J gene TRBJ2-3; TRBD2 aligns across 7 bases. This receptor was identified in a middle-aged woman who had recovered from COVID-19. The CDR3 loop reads CASSLGAGVPDTQYF. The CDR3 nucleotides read TGTGCCAGCAGCTTAGGGGCGGGAGTCCCAGATACGCAGTATTTT. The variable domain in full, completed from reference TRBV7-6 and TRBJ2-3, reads GAGVSQSPRYKVTKRGQDVALRCDPISGHVSLYWYRQALGQGPEFLTYFNYEAQQDKSGLPNDRFSAERPEGSISTLTIQRTEQRDSAMYRCASSLGAGVPDTQYFGPGTRLTVL.